The entry below describes one T cell receptor beta chain. Its antigen is unknown. One end of the junction does not line up with germline, which may come from a read error. The record originates from a study of tumor and adjacent non-tumor tissue in lung cancer. Study results and caveats: Tumor tissue had significantly higher TCR diversity than normal lung. Higher tumor TCR diversity was associated with shorter survival. Tumor repertoires had a smaller top 100 clone share than normal lung.

The CDR3 sequence is 15 residues long. Per the germline V gene, CDR1 is MNHNS and CDR2 is SASEGT. RNA was extracted from bulk tissue without any cell sorting. Distant lung tissue was collected more than 3 cm away from the tumor edge. A modified ARM-PCR protocol with three rounds of nested PCR amplified TCRbeta. TCRdb reprocessed the multiplex PCR reads with MiXCR, giving one entry per CDR3 protein. Of tens of thousands of distinct CDR3 sequences listed, roughly two thirds were seen once; the top ten hold more than 30%. The sequenced sample consisted of distant non-tumor lung tissue. This TCR came from a man aged 65 to 79 with non-small cell lung cancer. The rearrangement links TRBV6-1 to TRBJ1-6, with unresolved D. The CDR3 region has the DNA TGTGCTAGCAGGCCTGGGATAGCAGCTAATTCACCCCTCCACTTT. Translation gives CASRPGIAANSPLHF.